This TCR beta chain is from a study of shared clonotypes between healthy human individuals. As concerns this clone: Antigen unknown.

The study ran the assay at deep level. Here immunoSEQ multiplex PCR was the method, and the copy in TCRdb shows in-frame clones only, minus some. The sample has under 2,500,000 clones, approximately 94% seen once. V was shortened by 5 bases and J by 2 bases, with 9 bases between the two germline ends. Germline values: CDR1 MNHEY, CDR2 SVGAGI. This CDR3 is built from 13 residues. General study results and limits: Some clonotypes were shared by all four sorted-subset donors, while others were not shared. The non-shared ones had lower generation probabilities than the shared ones. Incompleteness in sorted-subset sequencing, despite large depth, was shown by rarefaction.

Healthy and HIV-negative, the adult donors had no recent acute infections or vaccinations. This chain connects TRBV6-5 to TRBJ1-1; D ambiguous. What was sequenced was naive CD4+ T cells sorted from blood. Subset defined: CD45RA+ positively selected. This receptor was identified in a man aged 18 to 30 in good health. The CDR3 region has the DNA TGTGCCAGCAGTAAACCGGCAAACACTGAAGCTTTCTTT. It specifies CASSKPANTEAFF.